Listed below are T cell receptor beta chains from one sample, sequenced in a study of T cells in Graves' hyperthyroidism and ophthalmopathy. TCRdb reanalysed the multiplex PCR reads using MiXCR and keeps one entry per CDR3 protein. The sample lists hundreds of thousands of distinct CDR3 sequences, around 16% seen once, with roughly 3.3% in the top ten. The sequenced sample was blood. These receptors were taken from a woman aged 40 to 50 with Graves' ophthalmopathy. The CDR3 runs from the conserved cysteine through the conserved F or W. Fields, in order: J gene, CDR3 length, V gene, CDR3 protein.

j_gene: TRBJ2-3
len: 16
v_gene: TRBV24-1
CDR3aa: CATSDPSGGAADTQYF

j_gene: TRBJ1-4
len: 13
v_gene: TRBV20-1
CDR3aa: CSIQGRENEKLFF

j_gene: TRBJ1-5
len: 14
v_gene: TRBV10-2
CDR3aa: CASSGGRVNQPQHF

j_gene: TRBJ1-4
len: 15
v_gene: TRBV28
CDR3aa: CASRTGGVGSEKLFF

j_gene: TRBJ2-1
len: 18
v_gene: TRBV6-1
CDR3aa: CASSSRAGIAGVYNEQFF

j_gene: TRBJ1-2
len: 12
v_gene: TRBV19
CDR3aa: CASTPGGGGYTF

j_gene: TRBJ1-2
len: 12
v_gene: TRBV20-1
CDR3aa: CSALDPAMGYTF

j_gene: TRBJ1-6
len: 14
v_gene: TRBV30
CDR3aa: CAWSVGTENSPLHF

j_gene: TRBJ2-1
len: 17
v_gene: TRBV2
CDR3aa: CASSFTAIRANYNEQFF

j_gene: TRBJ1-6
len: 17
v_gene: TRBV28
CDR3aa: CASSVAGTGIFNSPLHF

j_gene: TRBJ2-3
len: 18
v_gene: TRBV10-1
CDR3aa: CASSAGHIGGTGTDTQYF

j_gene: TRBJ1-2
len: 15
v_gene: TRBV9
CDR3aa: CASSDIPGTGNGYTF

j_gene: TRBJ2-7
len: 13
v_gene: TRBV27
CDR3aa: CASSQGHRYEQYF

j_gene: TRBJ2-5
len: 16
v_gene: TRBV11-1
CDR3aa: CASSLVSGGGWETQYF

j_gene: TRBJ1-2
len: 14
v_gene: TRBV10-3
CDR3aa: CAISEDGSGVGYTF

j_gene: TRBJ1-2
len: 15
v_gene: TRBV28
CDR3aa: CASSFPSHQGGGYTF